Listed below are T cell receptor beta chains from one sample, sequenced in a study of blood T cells in healthy people across ages. TCRdb recomputed calls from the 5' RACE reads with MiXCR, one row per CDR3 protein. The data contain hundreds of thousands of distinct CDR3 sequences, more than 40% of them seen just once; the ten biggest clones take up 30% to 35%. Sequenced input: blood. The receptors originated from a woman aged 55-69 years in good health. Both conserved end residues are part of each CDR3. The order of the fields is J gene, D gene, clone size, V gene, CDR3 DNA, CDR3 protein. D genes are given only for firm matches. The listing skips clone size in some rows; elsewhere it reads once, few, many or a size class.

TRBJ2-7,TRBD1,.,TRBV4-3,TGCGCCAGCAGCCAGACCGGGACAGGGGGTTACGAGCAGTACTTC,CASSQTGTGGYEQYF
TRBJ2-7,.,.,TRBV6-6,TGTGCCAGCAGTGGGGGGCTTGGGACATACGAGCAGTACTTC,CASSGGLGTYEQYF
TRBJ2-5,.,few,TRBV20-1,TGCAGTGCCACATTGCAGGGTTTTTCCCAAGAGACCCAGTACTTC,CSATLQGFSQETQYF
TRBJ2-4,TRBD1,.,TRBV7-9,TGTGCCAGCAGCCCGTGGACAGGGGGTGACAAAAACATTCAGTACTTC,CASSPWTGGDKNIQYF
TRBJ2-3,TRBD1,few,TRBV20-1,TGCAGTGCTTACTACAGGGGTTATACGCAGTATTTT,CSAYYRGYTQYF
TRBJ1-1,TRBD1,.,TRBV5-1,TGCGCCAGCAGCTTGTCTGCGACAGGGGCCACTGAAGCTTTCTTT,CASSLSATGATEAFF
TRBJ2-5,TRBD1,few,TRBV7-6,TGTGCCAGCAGCGTCAACGGACAGGGTTCCCAAGAGACCCAGTACTTC,CASSVNGQGSQETQYF
TRBJ2-5,TRBD1,.,TRBV28,TGTGCCAGCAGTATGGGACAGGTGGAGACCCAGTACTTC,CASSMGQVETQYF
TRBJ2-3,TRBD1,.,TRBV29-1,TGCAGCGTTGACCTCCCAGGACAGGGGTTCACAGATACGCAGTATTTT,CSVDLPGQGFTDTQYF
TRBJ1-1,.,.,TRBV4-2,TGTGCCAGCAGCCTCTCTCTGGGGGGGGACACTGAAGCTTTCTTT,CASSLSLGGDTEAFF
TRBJ2-1,TRBD1,few,TRBV20-1,TGCAGTGCTAGAGATCACCAGGGGGCGTACTACAATGAGCAGTTCTTC,CSARDHQGAYYNEQFF
TRBJ2-1,.,few,TRBV29-1,TGCAGCGCCGAAGACAGTCGAGCCAATGAGCAGTTCTTC,CSAEDSRANEQFF
TRBJ2-1,TRBD2,.,TRBV20-1,TGCAGTGCTGTTACTAGCGGGAAGAGCTCCTACAATGAGCAGTTCTTC,CSAVTSGKSSYNEQFF
TRBJ2-7,TRBD2,.,TRBV20-1,TGCAGAGCGGGACAACTGACTAGCGGGAAATACAATGAGCAGTACTTC,CRAGQLTSGKYNEQYF
TRBJ1-2,.,once,TRBV21-1,TGTGCCAGCAGCAAAGAGAGGCAGGGGGGAGACTATGGCTACACCTTC,CASSKERQGGDYGYTF
TRBJ1-2,TRBD1,few,TRBV5-4,TGTGCCAGCAGCCTCGACAGGGGAGTTGACTATGGCTACACCTTC,CASSLDRGVDYGYTF
TRBJ2-3,.,.,TRBV4-3,TGCGCCAGCAGCCCTCGGGCGGGTATAGATACGCAGTATTTT,CASSPRAGIDTQYF
TRBJ2-1,.,.,TRBV27,TGTGCCAGCAGTTTAAGGGATTACAATGGGCAGTTCTTC,CASSLRDYNGQFF
TRBJ2-7,.,few,TRBV6-2/TRBV6-3,TGTGCCAGTGCGACAGAACAGTACGAGCAGTACTTC,CASATEQYEQYF
TRBJ2-5,.,few,TRBV29-1,TGCAGCGTTGAACCAGGATTGGAGACCCAGTACTTC,CSVEPGLETQYF
TRBJ2-7,.,.,TRBV24-1,TGTGCCACCAGTGATGCCTCCCGGGGCTACGAGCAGTACTTC,CATSDASRGYEQYF
TRBJ2-1,TRBD2,.,TRBV18,TGTGCCAGCTCACCACTCAGCGGGAGGGCCTTCGATGAGCAGTTCTTC,CASSPLSGRAFDEQFF
TRBJ2-1,TRBD2,once,TRBV9,TGTGCCAGCAGCGTAGGCGGGACTAGCGGGCTCAATGAGCAGTTCTTC,CASSVGGTSGLNEQFF
TRBJ1-2,.,.,TRBV3-1,TGTGCCAGCAGCCAATCGGGTTCGTGGGGCTATGGCTACACCTTC,CASSQSGSWGYGYTF
TRBJ2-7,.,.,TRBV7-2,TGTGCCAGCAGCTTAGGGAGGACTATGAAAACCTACGAGCAGTACTTC,CASSLGRTMKTYEQYF
TRBJ2-7,.,.,TRBV21-1,TGTGCCAGCAGCATTAATAAGGGCAGAAACTCCTACGAGCAGTACTTC,CASSINKGRNSYEQYF
TRBJ1-1,TRBD1,few,TRBV25-1,TGTGCCAGCAGTGAATCGAAGGGGGCAGCTTTCTTCACTGAAGCTTTCTTT,CASSESKGAAFFTEAFF
TRBJ2-1,TRBD2,many,TRBV20-1,TGCAGTGCTAGCACACCGGGACTAGGGCAGTTCTTC,CSASTPGLGQFF
TRBJ2-3,.,.,TRBV10-3,TGTGCCATCAGTTCGGGTAATACAGATACGCAGTATTTT,CAISSGNTDTQYF
TRBJ2-5,TRBD2,.,TRBV6-1,TGTGCCAGCAGTGAATCACTAGCGGGAGACGAGACCCAGTACTTC,CASSESLAGDETQYF
TRBJ1-4,.,.,TRBV16,TGTGCCAGCAGCCAATACGAGAAACTGTTTTTT,CASSQYEKLFF
TRBJ2-3,.,.,TRBV30,TGTGCTTGGAGTGCGACCCTCCCGACAGGGCAGTATTTT,CAWSATLPTGQYF
TRBJ2-3,TRBD2,.,TRBV20-1,TGCAGTGCAACGAGCGGGAGGGCCGCAGATACGCAGTATTTT,CSATSGRAADTQYF
TRBJ2-7,TRBD2,.,TRBV28,TGTGCCAGCAGTCTCCGACTAGCGGGGGCGGGCGAGCAGTACTTC,CASSLRLAGAGEQYF
TRBJ2-7,.,.,TRBV24-1,TGTGCCACCGGTACGGACTACGAGCAGTACTTC,CATGTDYEQYF
TRBJ2-7,TRBD1,.,TRBV28,TGTGCCAGCAGTCCAAGCACCGGGACAGGGATTAACAATGAGCAGTACTTC,CASSPSTGTGINNEQYF
TRBJ2-7,.,few,TRBV7-2,TGTGCCAGCAGCTCTGGAACGGTTCTTGTCGAGCAGTACTTC,CASSSGTVLVEQYF
TRBJ2-3,.,.,TRBV20-1,TGCAGTGCTAGCGGACACACCCCCACAGATACGCAGTATTTT,CSASGHTPTDTQYF
TRBJ2-1,.,.,TRBV29-1,TGCAGCGTTGTCCATCGCAATGAGCAGTTCTTC,CSVVHRNEQFF
TRBJ2-1,.,.,TRBV20-1,TGCAGTGCTAGACTTCTAGCGATGAATGAGCAGTTCTTC,CSARLLAMNEQFF
TRBJ1-1,TRBD1,few,TRBV12-3/TRBV12-4,TGTGCCAGCAGTTTGCGGGACAGGGGAACTGAAGCTTTCTTT,CASSLRDRGTEAFF
TRBJ2-3,TRBD1,once,TRBV7-3,TGTGCCAGCAGCGCGGGACAGGGTATCACGCAGTATTTT,CASSAGQGITQYF
TRBJ2-2,.,.,TRBV5-1,TGCGCCAGCAGCCCCGTGACTTCTCCCGGGGAGCTGTTTTTT,CASSPVTSPGELFF